The sequence of this T cell receptor beta chain was determined in a study of identical twins. Every sampled donor was Caucasian and healthy. CDR3 length: 14 residues. Germline CDR1 reads MRHNA; CDR2 reads SNTAGT. Deletions cut 5 bases from V and 2 bases from J, with 10 bases between. Study results and caveats: Excess sharing between twins was weaker in beta out-of-frame sequences. Fewer insertions were carried by abundant cord blood beta clonotypes, but none was seen in memory repertoires.

Unique molecular identifiers were present on the cDNA, and a universal primer site came from template switching. MiXCR was run by TCRdb on the 5' RACE reads, yielding one entry per CDR3 protein. The sample lists about 220,000 distinct CDR3 sequences; 7% to 8.5% were seen once. This clonotype has at least ten counts. The antigen is unknown. The same data also contributed to another study, on yellow fever vaccine responses in identical twins.

Sequenced: CD8+ T cells sorted from blood. This TCR was recovered from a woman aged 18-35 years in good health. The chain has TRBV6-4 and TRBJ2-1; D remains ambiguous. CDR3: CASSPDSTYNEQFF. DNA of the CDR3: TGTGCCAGCAGTCCGGATAGCACCTACAATGAGCAGTTCTTC.